The rows below give T cell receptor beta chains drawn from one sample of a study of blood T cell repertoires in COVID-19. TCRdb's table, derived via immunoSEQ multiplex PCR, lists solely in-frame clones and lacks some. The sample records some 46,000 clones, around 83% being singletons. Sequences were obtained from peripheral blood. The receptors were sampled from a man between 60 and 75 years old with acute or convalescent COVID-19. Both conserved end residues are part of each CDR3. D genes are given only for firm matches. Only part of the rows carry a size: once, few, many, or a class if the clone is expanded.

>TRBJ1-5|TRBV19|-|TRBD1
TGTGCCAGTAGCCGACAGGGTGGGTACCAGCCCCAGCATTTT
CASSRQGGYQPQHF
>TRBJ1-5|TRBV27|-|-
TGTGCCAGCAGTTTATTTGGGGGGGTAGGCCAGCCCCAGCATTTT
CASSLFGGVGQPQHF
>TRBJ1-2|TRBV7-2|-|-
TGTGCCAGCAGCCCGGGGTACTATGGCTACACCTTC
CASSPGYYGYTF
>TRBJ2-5|TRBV6-5|-|TRBD2
TGTGCCGGGGAGGGAGGGACCCAAGAGACCCAGTACTTC
CAGEGGTQETQYF
>TRBJ2-1|TRBV11-1|-|TRBD2
TGTGCCAGCAGCCCAAGACTAGCGGGAGGGAAAAATGAGCAGTTCTTC
CASSPRLAGGKNEQFF
>TRBJ2-7|TRBV20-1|-|TRBD2
TGCAGTGCTAGTGGGGGGAGGGAGGGCCACCTTCCCTCCTACGAGCAGTACTTC
CSASGGREGHLPSYEQYF
>TRBJ2-1|TRBV4-1|-|TRBD1
TGCGCCAGCAGCCAAGGCAGACAGGGGCGCAATGAGCAGTTCTTC
CASSQGRQGRNEQFF
>TRBJ2-7|TRBV20-1|-|TRBD2
TGCAGTGCTAGTGCCACTAGCGGGAGTTCCCACGAGCAGTACTTC
CSASATSGSSHEQYF
>TRBJ1-5|TRBV2|-|-
TGTGCCAGCAGTGAGGGCTTAGTGCAGCCCCAGCATTTT
CASSEGLVQPQHF
>TRBJ1-4|TRBV7-2|-|-
TGTGCCAGCAGCTTAGCGAACAGAGAAAAACTGTTTTTT
CASSLANREKLFF
>TRBJ2-5|TRBV5-1|-|-
TGCGCCAGCAGCTTGGGACTCGTACAAGAGACCCAGTACTTC
CASSLGLVQETQYF
>TRBJ2-1|TRBV11-3|-|-
TGTGCCAGCAGCGTTCCCGGGGGAACCTACAATGAGCAGTTCTTC
CASSVPGGTYNEQFF
>TRBJ2-1|TRBV7-3|-|TRBD2
TGTGCCAGCAGCTTAAAGGCCCGGGTGGCGGGAGTCGGTGAGCAGTTCTTC
CASSLKARVAGVGEQFF
>TRBJ2-1|TRBV3-1/TRBV3-2|-|TRBD1
TGTGCCAGCAGCCATGGACAGGGGGGGAACAATGAGCAGTTCTTC
CASSHGQGGNNEQFF
>TRBJ2-3|TRBV11-2|-|TRBD1
TGTGCCAGCAGCCTCAGAGGGGGACAGGGGGCTATTGGCACAGATACGCAGTATTTT
CASSLRGGQGAIGTDTQYF
>TRBJ1-1|TRBV7-3|-|TRBD1
TGTGCCAGCAGCGGAACAGGGGACCCTGGAAGCACTGAAGCTTTCTTT
CASSGTGDPGSTEAFF
>TRBJ2-7|TRBV3-1/TRBV3-2|-|TRBD2
TGTGCCAGCAGCCAAGTTCCGGCGGGAGCCTACGAGCAGTACTTC
CASSQVPAGAYEQYF
>TRBJ2-3|TRBV30|-|TRBD1
TGTGCCTGGAGTGATACTCACAGGGGGGCGCGCACAGATACGCAGTATTTT
CAWSDTHRGARTDTQYF
>TRBJ2-3|TRBV5-4|-|TRBD1
TGTGCCAGCACCTACAGGGGCGGCGATACGCAGTATTTT
CASTYRGGDTQYF
>TRBJ1-4|TRBV10-3|-|TRBD1
TGTGCCATCGCTACAACAGGGGGCAACGAAAAACTGTTTTTT
CAIATTGGNEKLFF
>TRBJ1-2|TRBV11-2|-|TRBD1
TGTGCCAGCACCTTCGGGACAGGGTTGGATCTTTATGGCTACACCTTC
CASTFGTGLDLYGYTF
>TRBJ2-7|TRBV15|few|TRBD1
TGTGCCACCAGCAGACAGAGGACAGGCTACGAGCAGTACTTC
CATSRQRTGYEQYF
>TRBJ2-5|TRBV3-1/TRBV3-2|-|TRBD2
TGTGCCAGCAGCCACGGGGGCGGGAGGGGACAAGAGACCCAGTACTTC
CASSHGGGRGQETQYF
>TRBJ1-1|TRBV30|-|TRBD1
TGTGCCTGGAGGGAAAGACAGGGGGGAAAGAACACTGAAGCTTTCTTT
CAWRERQGGKNTEAFF
>TRBJ1-2|TRBV11-2|-|TRBD1
TGTGCCAGCAGCTCAAGACTGACAGGGGGCCGGAGCTACACCTTC
CASSSRLTGGRSYTF
>TRBJ1-5|TRBV6-5|-|-
TGTGCCAGCAGCCAGGGAAATCAGCCCCAGCATTTT
CASSQGNQPQHF
>TRBJ2-3|TRBV13|-|TRBD2
TGTGCCAGCAGCTTAGGCCTAGCGGGAGGGGGCACAGATACGCAGTATTTT
CASSLGLAGGGTDTQYF
>TRBJ1-2|TRBV19|-|-
TGTGCCAGTAGTATCTCTCGGGGGGCAGATGGCTACACCTTC
CASSISRGADGYTF
>TRBJ2-3|TRBV4-2|-|TRBD2
TGTGCCAGCAGCCAAGAAATTGGCGGGAGTGGGGCAGATACGCAGTATTTT
CASSQEIGGSGADTQYF
>TRBJ1-4|TRBV12-3/TRBV12-4|-|-
TGTGCCAGCAGTTTGCAGTTATGGGAAAAACTGTTTTTT
CASSLQLWEKLFF
>TRBJ2-3|TRBV24-1|-|-
TGTGCCATCGGGACTAGCACAGATACGCAGTATTTT
CAIGTSTDTQYF